A selection of T cell receptor beta chains follows, all from one sample in a study of blood T cells in healthy people across ages. MiXCR, applied by TCRdb to the 5' RACE reads, yields one record per CDR3 protein. The sample holds about 1.7 million distinct CDR3 sequences; roughly 27% are singletons and the top ten take less than 9.5%. Sequenced: blood. The source is a woman aged 30 to 39 in good health. Both conserved end residues are trimmed from each CDR3. The size entry is marked missing in some rows and otherwise reads once, few, many or a size class.

>TRBV9|TRBJ2-7|few
ASSPQVAGRSYEQY
>TRBV7-6|TRBJ2-5|few
ASSLNQPPGETQY
>TRBV18|TRBJ1-1|few
ASSLFGVNTEAF
>TRBV12-3/TRBV12-4|TRBJ2-3|many
ASSPPLTDTQY
>TRBV29-1|TRBJ2-5|few
SVREGAETQY
>TRBV12-3/TRBV12-4|TRBJ2-4|few
ASSLGSADLAKNIQY
>TRBV20-1|TRBJ1-1|few
SATRGEAF
>TRBV7-2|TRBJ1-1|NA
ASSLALPGLNTEAF
>TRBV2|TRBJ2-7|few
ASRPGTSGEQY
>TRBV5-1|TRBJ2-4|few
ASSSQGLAGVNIQY
>TRBV7-2|TRBJ2-2|NA
ASSIQGPPGERF
>TRBV7-2|NA|NA
ASSLDRGRSEQY
>TRBV12-3/TRBV12-4|TRBJ1-1|NA
ASLRRIGTEAF
>TRBV29-1|TRBJ2-5|NA
SGDSLY
>TRBV5-1|TRBJ2-2|NA
ASSGGQGGTTGERF
>TRBV7-2|TRBJ1-6|NA
ASSHPGQRVSPLH
>TRBV2|TRBJ2-7|NA
ASSATSGSTEQY
>TRBV6-6|TRBJ2-5|NA
ASSYAALGWGETQY
>TRBV4-3|TRBJ2-1|NA
ASSQGLADFNEQF
>TRBV4-1|TRBJ2-7|many
ASSQEGPSGGAYEQY
>TRBV12-3/TRBV12-4|TRBJ2-4|few
ASSFLAGKALAKNIQY
>TRBV7-8|TRBJ1-4|few
ASSLWDRGEKLF
>TRBV7-2|NA|few
ASSLILAGGKTQY
>TRBV20-1|TRBJ2-6|NA
SARKQGANVLT
>TRBV12-3/TRBV12-4|TRBJ1-1|few
ASILQGALGTEAF
>TRBV19|TRBJ1-1|NA
ASSLGTANTEAL
>TRBV28|TRBJ1-2|NA
ASSLLRGQGSYGYT
>TRBV10-3|TRBJ2-7|many
AISEEGLAGAEQY